This T cell receptor beta chain is drawn from a study of shared clonotypes between healthy human individuals. Findings and caveats of the study: It was observed that approximately 5% of naive CD4 clonotypes were shared across several donors.

Germline-derived CDR1 and CDR2 are LNHDA and SQIVND (reference sequence). Trimming cost V 10 bases and J 4 bases; bases outside gene matches: 5. CDR3 size: 13 residues. Repertoires were generated with immunoSEQ multiplex PCR, while TCRdb's copy carries only in-frame clones and drops some. The table has approximately 530,000 clones, about 96% seen once; the top ten hold 0.055% to 0.075%. Note on this clone: Its antigen is unknown.

Sequencing used naive CD4+ T cells sorted from blood. Subset meaning: CD45RA+ positively selected. The receptor comes from a woman in her 30s in good health. The rearrangement uses TRBV19 and TRBJ2-7, with 12 bases that match TRBD2. The CDR3 nucleotides read TGTGCCATTAGGACTAGCGGGAAGTACGAGCAGTACTTC. Amino acids: CAIRTSGKYEQYF.